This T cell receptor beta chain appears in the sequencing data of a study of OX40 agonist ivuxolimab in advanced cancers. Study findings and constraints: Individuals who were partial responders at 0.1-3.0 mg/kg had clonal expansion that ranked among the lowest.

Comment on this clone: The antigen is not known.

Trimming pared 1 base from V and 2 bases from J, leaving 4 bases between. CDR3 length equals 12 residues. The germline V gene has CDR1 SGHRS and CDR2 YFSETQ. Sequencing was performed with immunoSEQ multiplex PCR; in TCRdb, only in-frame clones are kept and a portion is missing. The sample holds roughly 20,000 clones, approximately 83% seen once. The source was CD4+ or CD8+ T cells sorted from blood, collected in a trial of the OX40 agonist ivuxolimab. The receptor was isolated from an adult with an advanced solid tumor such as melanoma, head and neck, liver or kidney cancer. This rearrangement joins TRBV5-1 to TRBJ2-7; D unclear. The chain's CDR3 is CASSLNTYEQYF. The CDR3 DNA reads TGCGCCAGCAGCTTGAACACCTACGAGCAGTACTTC.